Shown below are 5 T cell receptor beta chains from a single sample sequenced in a study of shared clonotypes between healthy human individuals. Clones were read by immunoSEQ multiplex PCR, and TCRdb kept only the in-frame ones, dropping some. The table shows about 1 million clones, with 65% to 80% occurring only once. The sequenced material came from memory CD4+ T cells sorted from blood. As to subset: CD45RA-negative fraction. The receptors derive from a man aged 18-30 years in good health.

The V gene is TRBV9, the J gene TRBJ2-7; D remains ambiguous. Germline V CDR1 and CDR2: SGDLS, YYNGEE. This CDR3 has 11 amino acids. V was shortened by 1 base and J by 6 bases, with 5 bases between the two germline ends. CDR3 nucleotide sequence: TGTGCCAGCAGCGTAAGATGCGAGCAGTACTTC. Its protein product is CASSVRCEQYF.

This rearrangement joins TRBV28 to TRBJ1-2, with D possibly TRBD1 on 5 matching bases. V lost 5 bases and J 5 bases, leaving 15 bases between the germline ends. The CDR3 spans 14 residues. Germline lookup yields CDR1 MDHEN and CDR2 SYDVKM. CDR3 in DNA: TGTGCCAGCAGTCTCCCAGGGTCTCTTTATGGCTACACCTTC. Translation: CASSLPGSLYGYTF.

The rearrangement links TRBV6-1 to TRBJ1-3, with D possibly TRBD1 on 5 matching bases. V lost 0 bases, J lost 15 bases, and 15 bases lay in between. The CDR3 extends over 13 amino acids. Per germline, CDR1 MNHNS and CDR2 SASEGT. The CDR3 region has the DNA TGTGCCAGCAGTGAAGCGTGGACTTCGGGACCATATTTT. It encodes CASSEAWTSGPYF.

The chain is built from TRBV29-1 and TRBJ2-7; D is possibly TRBD1 or TRBD2 (5 bases each). The germline gives CDR1 SQVTM, CDR2 ANQGSEA. The V end was cut by 7 bases, the J end by 2 bases, with 18 bases between. This CDR3 contains 14 residues. The CDR3 here is CSASLGDRPYEQYF. The CDR3 DNA reads TGCAGCGCCTCACTGGGGGACCGACCCTACGAGCAGTACTTC.

This clone was seen a few times. The chain recombines TRBV5-4 with TRBJ1-1, with a weak D call TRBD1 (6 bases). Germline V gene sequence: CDR1 SGHNT, CDR2 YYREEE (reference sequence). V lost 3 bases, J lost 4 bases, and 16 bases lay in between. The CDR3 length is 15 residues. The CDR3 DNA follows: TGTGCCAGCAGCTCGCCGACAGGACCGGGCACTGAAGCTTTCTTT. Its translation: CASSSPTGPGTEAFF.